This T cell receptor (beta chain) came from a study of T cell responses to AZD1222 COVID-19 vaccine. General study results and limits: After two AZD1222 doses, spike-specific TCR breadth and depth rose versus day 0. Regions 160-218 and 743-854 dominated among vaccine-associated CD4 TCRs spanning spike. Baseline serostatus was positive in only a handful of AZD1222 recipients.

J gave up 3 bases and V 4 bases, and 7 bases lay outside the gene matches. CDR3 length: 16 residues. Germline CDR1 and CDR2: KGHDR and SFDVKD. As regards this clone: Its antigen is unidentified.

Only in-frame clones appear in the TCRdb table, and some are missing; sequencing was by immunoSEQ multiplex PCR. The sample shows some 170,000 clones, about 92% of them seen only once. The receptor's source is an adult in good health. The chain is built from TRBV24-1 and TRBJ1-2, with TRBD1 matching over 10 bases. Sample: peripheral blood, taken on day 0 of AZD1222 vaccination. CDR3 in amino acids: CATSDPNGQGDYGYTF. As DNA, the CDR3 is TGTGCCACCAGTGACCCCAACGGACAGGGGGACTATGGCTACACCTTC.